The T cell receptor beta chain under discussion was sequenced for a study of blood T cell repertoires in COVID-19. Looking at the study overall: Sources were T cells, B-cell-depleted T cells, or PBMCs; the material itself was cDNA or gDNA.

A case of COVID-19 had been met by exposed participants within 2 weeks before study entry. In the original processing: Reference gene primer amplification in the assay estimated nucleated cell counts. The assay was immunoSEQ multiplex PCR, and TCRdb's table has in-frame clones only and misses some. From that table come the V and J calls and clone size; the DNA was used to work out D and trimming. The sample holds around 320,000 clones, roughly 86% seen once. The CDR3 covers 16 residues. J gave up 3 bases and V 4 bases, and 10 bases lay outside the gene matches. Germline CDR1 SGHRS, CDR2 YFSETQ. The sample consisted of PBMCs or T cells enriched from blood (not recorded which). This TCR was recovered from a woman in her 50s who had been exposed to COVID-19. The chain is built from TRBV5-1 and TRBJ2-5; 9 bases align to TRBD2. This CDR3 is CASSPRPLAGEETQYF. CDR3 coding DNA: TGCGCCAGCAGCCCACGACCCTTAGCGGGGGAAGAGACCCAGTACTTC.